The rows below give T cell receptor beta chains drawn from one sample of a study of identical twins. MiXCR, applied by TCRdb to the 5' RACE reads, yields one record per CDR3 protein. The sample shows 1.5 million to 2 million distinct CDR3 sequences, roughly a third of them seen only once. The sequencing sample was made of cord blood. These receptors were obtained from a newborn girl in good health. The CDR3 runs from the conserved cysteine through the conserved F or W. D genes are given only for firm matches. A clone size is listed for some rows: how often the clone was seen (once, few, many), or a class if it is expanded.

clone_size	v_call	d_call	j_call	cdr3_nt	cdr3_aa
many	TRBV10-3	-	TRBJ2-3	TGTGCCATCAGTGACAACACAGATACGCAGTATTTT	CAISDNTDTQYF
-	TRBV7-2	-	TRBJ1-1	TGTGCCACCCTAACTAGGGTGAACACTGAAGCTTTCTTT	CATLTRVNTEAFF
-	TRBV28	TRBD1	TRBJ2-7	TGTGCCAGCAGTTTAGCGGCAGGGGGCTGGTACGAGCAGTACTTC	CASSLAAGGWYEQYF
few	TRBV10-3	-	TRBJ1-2	TGTGCCATCAGTGACCCCCCCGGCAAGGACTATGGCTACACCTTC	CAISDPPGKDYGYTF
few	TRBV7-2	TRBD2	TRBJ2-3	TGTGCCAGCAGCTTATCCTTCCGGGGGGGCACAGATACGCAGTATTTT	CASSLSFRGGTDTQYF
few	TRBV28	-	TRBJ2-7	TGTGCCAGCACCCATTCACAGGTCTACGAGCAGTACTTC	CASTHSQVYEQYF
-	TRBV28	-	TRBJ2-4	TGTGCCAGCAGTTTTACTTGGCAGGGGATTCAAAACATTCAGTACTTC	CASSFTWQGIQNIQYF
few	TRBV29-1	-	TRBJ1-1	TGCAGCGTTGAAGATCTGGGCATGAACACTGAAGCTTTCTTT	CSVEDLGMNTEAFF
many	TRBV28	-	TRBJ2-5	TGTGCCAGCACCCTCCAGGGTGTTCGGGAGACCCAGTACTTC	CASTLQGVRETQYF
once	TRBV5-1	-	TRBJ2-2	TGCGCCAGCAGCTTGGACCAGGGTGGCGGGGAGCTGTTTTTT	CASSLDQGGGELFF
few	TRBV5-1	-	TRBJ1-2	TGCGCCAGCAGCTTGGACGGGACAAGCTATGGCTACACCTTC	CASSLDGTSYGYTF
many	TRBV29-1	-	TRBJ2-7	TGCAGCGTTGGGGCAGCCTACGAGCAGTACTTC	CSVGAAYEQYF
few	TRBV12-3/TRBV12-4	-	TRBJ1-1	TGTGCCAGCACCTTTTTCGGTTGGGGCACTGAAGCTTTCTTT	CASTFFGWGTEAFF
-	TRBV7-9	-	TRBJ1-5	TGTGCCAGCAGCTTAAGAGTCGTGGGGGGCAATCAGCCCCAGCATTTT	CASSLRVVGGNQPQHF
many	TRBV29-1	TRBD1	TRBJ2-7	TGCAGCGTTGCTCTGACAGGGGGCTCCTACGAGCAGTACTTC	CSVALTGGSYEQYF
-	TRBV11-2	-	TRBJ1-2	TGTGCCAGCAGCTTACGGGTAGGACGGAACTATGGCTACACCTTC	CASSLRVGRNYGYTF
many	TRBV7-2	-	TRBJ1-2	TGTGCCAGCAGCTTAGTCCAGGTTTACTATGGCTACACCTTC	CASSLVQVYYGYTF
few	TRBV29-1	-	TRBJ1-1	TGCAGCGAGGGCACTGAAGCTTTCTTT	CSEGTEAFF
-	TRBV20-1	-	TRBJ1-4	TGCAGTGCTAGAATGGGGGCAGGTGAAAAACTGTTTTTT	CSARMGAGEKLFF
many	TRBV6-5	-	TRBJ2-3	TGTGCCAGCAGTTATGTACTAGCCGGGCCAGATACGCAGTATTTT	CASSYVLAGPDTQYF
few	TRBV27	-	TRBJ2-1	TGTGCCAGCAACGGTTTTAAGAGCGACCTTTACAATGAGCAGTTCTTC	CASNGFKSDLYNEQFF
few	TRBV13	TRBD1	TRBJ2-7	TGTGCCAGCAGCGTGGACAGGGGCAGGACGCAGTACTTC	CASSVDRGRTQYF
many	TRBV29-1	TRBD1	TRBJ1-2	TGCAGCGTCGATTTTATGACAGGGACTAACTATGGCTACACCTTC	CSVDFMTGTNYGYTF